This note documents a single TCR beta chain sequence. The data were taken from a study of blood T cell repertoires in COVID-19. Study background: Collection of acute and convalescent COVID-19 samples took place in the United States, Italy and Spain. PBMCs, B-cell-depleted T cells, or T cells provided the cDNA or gDNA that made up the material.

Authors' processing steps: Nucleated cell counts were estimated from reference gene primer amplification. Assay: immunoSEQ multiplex PCR; the TCRdb copy retains only in-frame clones and omits some. The V and J calls and clone size are taken from that table; D and trimming were inferred from the DNA. The sample records around 320,000 clones, around 89% being singletons. The material sequenced was peripheral blood. This TCR came from a woman aged 30 to 39 who had recovered from COVID-19.

The CDR3 region is CASSLVVSGQSEAFF. The CDR3 nucleotides are TGCGCCAGCAGCTTGGTGGTAAGCGGGCAATCTGAAGCTTTCTTT. The chain employs TRBV5-1 and TRBJ1-1; D not certain. This CDR3 region has 15 residues. V was trimmed by 0 bases and J by 6 bases, leaving 15 bases between them. The germline V gene has CDR1 SGHRS and CDR2 YFSETQ.